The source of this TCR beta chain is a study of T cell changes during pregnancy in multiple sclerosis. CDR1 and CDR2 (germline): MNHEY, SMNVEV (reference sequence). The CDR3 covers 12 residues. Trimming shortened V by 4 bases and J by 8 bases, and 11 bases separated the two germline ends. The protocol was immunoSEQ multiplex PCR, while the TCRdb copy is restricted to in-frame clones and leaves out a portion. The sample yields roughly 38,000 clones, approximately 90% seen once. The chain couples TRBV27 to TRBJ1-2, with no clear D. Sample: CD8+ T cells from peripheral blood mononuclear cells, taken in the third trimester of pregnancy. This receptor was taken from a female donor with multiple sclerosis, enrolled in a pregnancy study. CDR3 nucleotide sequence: TGTGCCAGCAGTTCAGGATCGGGGGGCTACACCTTC. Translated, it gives CASSSGSGGYTF.